This T cell receptor (beta chain) was observed in a study of T cell responses to AZD1222 COVID-19 vaccine. Trimming took off 3 bases at V and 1 base at J, with 16 bases between the two ends. The V gene's germline CDR1 is LNHDA and CDR2 SQIVND (reference sequence). CDR3 length: 17 residues. The repertoire was sequenced with immunoSEQ multiplex PCR; TCRdb's copy has only in-frame clones and lacks some. The sample lists around 120,000 clones, 80% to 90% occurring once. The sequence was obtained from an adult in good health. This rearrangement joins TRBV19 to TRBJ1-3, with D unclear. Sequenced material: peripheral blood, taken on day 0 of MenACWY control vaccination. The CDR3 region is CASSIPGESISGNTIYF. The CDR3 region has the DNA TGTGCCAGTAGTATCCCCGGAGAGAGCATATCTGGAAACACCATATATTTT.